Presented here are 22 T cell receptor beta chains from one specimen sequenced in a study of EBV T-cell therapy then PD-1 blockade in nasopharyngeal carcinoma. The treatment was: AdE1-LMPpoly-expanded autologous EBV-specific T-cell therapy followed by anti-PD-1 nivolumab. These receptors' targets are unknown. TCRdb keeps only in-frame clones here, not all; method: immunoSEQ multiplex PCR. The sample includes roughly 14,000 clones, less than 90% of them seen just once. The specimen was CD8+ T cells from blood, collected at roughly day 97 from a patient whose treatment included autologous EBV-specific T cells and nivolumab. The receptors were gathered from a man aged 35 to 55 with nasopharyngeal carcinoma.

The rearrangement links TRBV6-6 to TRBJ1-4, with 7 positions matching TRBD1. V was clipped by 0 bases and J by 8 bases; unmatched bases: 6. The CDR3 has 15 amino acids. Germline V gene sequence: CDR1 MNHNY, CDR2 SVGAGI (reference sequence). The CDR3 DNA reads TGTGCCAGCAGTTACTCCGAGGGAGGGGGCGAAAAACTGTTTTTT. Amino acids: CASSYSEGGGEKLFF.

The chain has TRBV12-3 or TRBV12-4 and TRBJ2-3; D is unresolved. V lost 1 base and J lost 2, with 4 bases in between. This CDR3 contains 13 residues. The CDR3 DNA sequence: TGTGCCAGCAGTTTAGTCTCCACAGATACGCAGTATTTT. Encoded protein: CASSLVSTDTQYF.

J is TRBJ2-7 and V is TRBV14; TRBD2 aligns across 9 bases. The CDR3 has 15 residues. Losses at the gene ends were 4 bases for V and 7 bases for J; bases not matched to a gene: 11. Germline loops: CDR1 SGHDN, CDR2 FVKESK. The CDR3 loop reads CASSPIAGATGEQYF. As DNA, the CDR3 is TGTGCCAGCAGCCCCATAGCGGGGGCGACCGGGGAGCAGTACTTC.

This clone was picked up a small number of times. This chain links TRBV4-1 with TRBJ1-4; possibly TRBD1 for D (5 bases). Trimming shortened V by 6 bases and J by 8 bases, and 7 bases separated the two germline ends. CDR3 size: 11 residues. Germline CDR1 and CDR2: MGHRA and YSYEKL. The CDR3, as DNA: TGCGCCAGCAGGGACAAAGAAAAACTGTTTTTT. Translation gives CASRDKEKLFF.

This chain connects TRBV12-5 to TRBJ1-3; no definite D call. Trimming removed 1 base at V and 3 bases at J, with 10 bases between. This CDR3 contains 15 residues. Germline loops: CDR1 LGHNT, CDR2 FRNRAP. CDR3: CASGLAEIGGNTIYF. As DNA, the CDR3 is TGTGCTAGTGGTTTGGCGGAGATAGGTGGAAACACCATATATTTT.

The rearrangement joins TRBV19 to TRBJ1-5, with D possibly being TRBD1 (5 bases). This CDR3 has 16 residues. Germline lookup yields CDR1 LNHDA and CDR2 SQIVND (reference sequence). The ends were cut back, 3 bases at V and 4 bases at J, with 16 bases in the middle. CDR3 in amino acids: CASSMIPGGWNQPQHF. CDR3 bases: TGTGCCAGTAGTATGATCCCTGGGGGGTGGAATCAGCCCCAGCATTTT.

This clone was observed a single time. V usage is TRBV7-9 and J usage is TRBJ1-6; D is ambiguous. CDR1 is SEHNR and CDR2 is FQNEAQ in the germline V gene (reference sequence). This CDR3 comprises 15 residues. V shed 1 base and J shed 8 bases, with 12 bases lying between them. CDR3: CASSLDRLRDSPLHF. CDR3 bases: TGTGCCAGCAGCTTAGACCGCTTGAGGGATTCACCCCTCCACTTT.

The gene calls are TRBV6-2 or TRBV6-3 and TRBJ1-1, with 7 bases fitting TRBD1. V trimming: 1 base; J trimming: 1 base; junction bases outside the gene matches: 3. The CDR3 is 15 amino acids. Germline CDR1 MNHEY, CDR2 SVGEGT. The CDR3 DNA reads TGTGCCAGCAGTTACTGGGGACAGTCGAACACTGAAGCTTTCTTT. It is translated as CASSYWGQSNTEAFF.

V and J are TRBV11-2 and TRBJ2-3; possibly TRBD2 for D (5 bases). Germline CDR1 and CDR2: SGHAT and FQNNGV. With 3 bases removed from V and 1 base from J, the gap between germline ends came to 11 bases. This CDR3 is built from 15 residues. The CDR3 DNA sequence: TGTGCCAGCAGCTTTGCGGGCCGTCGCACAGATACGCAGTATTTT. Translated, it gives CASSFAGRRTDTQYF.

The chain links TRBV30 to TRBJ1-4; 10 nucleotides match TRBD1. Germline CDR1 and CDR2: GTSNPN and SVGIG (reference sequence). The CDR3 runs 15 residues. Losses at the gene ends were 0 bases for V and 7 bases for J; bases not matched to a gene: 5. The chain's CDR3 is CAWSVLGQGSEKLFF. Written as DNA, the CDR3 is TGTGCCTGGAGTGTATTGGGACAGGGGAGTGAAAAACTGTTTTTT.

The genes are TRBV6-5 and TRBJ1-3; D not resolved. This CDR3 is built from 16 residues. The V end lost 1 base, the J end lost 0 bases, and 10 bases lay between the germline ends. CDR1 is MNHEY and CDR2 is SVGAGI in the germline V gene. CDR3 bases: TGTGCCAGCAGTTACTTGGACCTTAACTCTGGAAACACCATATATTTT. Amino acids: CASSYLDLNSGNTIYF.

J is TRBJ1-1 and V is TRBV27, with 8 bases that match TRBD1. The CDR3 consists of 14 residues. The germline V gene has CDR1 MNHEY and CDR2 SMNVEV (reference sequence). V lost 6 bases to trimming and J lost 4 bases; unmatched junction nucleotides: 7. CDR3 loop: CASRPTGESTEAFF. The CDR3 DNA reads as TGTGCCAGCAGGCCGACAGGGGAGAGCACTGAAGCTTTCTTT.

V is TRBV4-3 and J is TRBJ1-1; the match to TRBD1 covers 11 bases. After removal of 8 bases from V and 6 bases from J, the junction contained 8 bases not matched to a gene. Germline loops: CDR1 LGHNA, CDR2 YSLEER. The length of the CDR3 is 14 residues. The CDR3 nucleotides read TGCGCCAGCTCTCCGGGACAGGGGGGACCTGAAGCTTTCTTT. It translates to CASSPGQGGPEAFF.

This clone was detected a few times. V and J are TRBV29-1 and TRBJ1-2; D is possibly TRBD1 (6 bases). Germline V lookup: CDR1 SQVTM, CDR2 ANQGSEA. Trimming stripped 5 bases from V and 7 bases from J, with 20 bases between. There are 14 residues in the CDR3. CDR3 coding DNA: TGCAGCGTTAAGGACAGTTCTATTTCCATTGGCTACACCTTC. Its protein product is CSVKDSSISIGYTF.

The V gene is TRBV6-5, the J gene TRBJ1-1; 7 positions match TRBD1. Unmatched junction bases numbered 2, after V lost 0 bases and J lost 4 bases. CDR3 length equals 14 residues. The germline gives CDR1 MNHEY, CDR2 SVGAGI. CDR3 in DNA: TGTGCCAGCAGTTACTCCGCAGGGGGCACTGAAGCTTTCTTT. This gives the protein CASSYSAGGTEAFF.

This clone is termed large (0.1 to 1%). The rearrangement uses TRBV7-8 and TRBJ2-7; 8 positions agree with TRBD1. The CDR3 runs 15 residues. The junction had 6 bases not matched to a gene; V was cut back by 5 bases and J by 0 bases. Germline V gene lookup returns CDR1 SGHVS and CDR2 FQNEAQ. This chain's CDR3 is CASSARQGPSYEQYF. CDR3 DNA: TGTGCCAGCAGCGCACGACAGGGGCCCTCCTACGAGCAGTACTTC.

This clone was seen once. The CDR3, as DNA: TGTGCCAGCAGTTACCCCTTCAGGGCCGACTACAATGAGCAGTTCTTC. Residues: CASSYPFRADYNEQFF. The chain is built from TRBV28 and TRBJ2-1, with a tentative D call TRBD1 (5 bases). This CDR3 is built from 16 residues. Between the trimmed V and J ends, which lost 4 bases and 3 bases, there was a span of 16 bases. From germline, CDR1 is MDHEN and CDR2 SYDVKM.

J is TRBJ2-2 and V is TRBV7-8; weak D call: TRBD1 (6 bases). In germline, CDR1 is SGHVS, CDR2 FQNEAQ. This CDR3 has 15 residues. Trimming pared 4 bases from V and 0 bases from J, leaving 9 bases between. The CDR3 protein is CASSYRQANTGELFF. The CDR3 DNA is TGTGCCAGCAGCTACCGACAGGCGAACACCGGGGAGCTGTTTTTT. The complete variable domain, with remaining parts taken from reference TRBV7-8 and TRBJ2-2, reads GAGVSQSPRYKVAKRGQDVALRCDPISGHVSLFWYQQALGQGPEFLTYFQNEAQLDKSGLPSDRFFAERPEGSVSTLKIQRTQQEDSAVYLCASSYRQANTGELFFGEGSRLTVL.

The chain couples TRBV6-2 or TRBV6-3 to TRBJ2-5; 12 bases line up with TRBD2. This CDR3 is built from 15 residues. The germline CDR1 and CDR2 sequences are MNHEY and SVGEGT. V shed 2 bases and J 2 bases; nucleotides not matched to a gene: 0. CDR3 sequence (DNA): TGTGCCAGCAGTTACACTAGCGGGGGGCAAGAGACCCAGTACTTC. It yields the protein CASSYTSGGQETQYF.

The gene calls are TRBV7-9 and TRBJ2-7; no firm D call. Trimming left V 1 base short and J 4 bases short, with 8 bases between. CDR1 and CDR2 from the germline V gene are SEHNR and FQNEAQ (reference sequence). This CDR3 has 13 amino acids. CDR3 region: CASSLGEAYEQYF. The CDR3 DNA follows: TGTGCCAGCAGCTTAGGCGAGGCTTACGAGCAGTACTTC.

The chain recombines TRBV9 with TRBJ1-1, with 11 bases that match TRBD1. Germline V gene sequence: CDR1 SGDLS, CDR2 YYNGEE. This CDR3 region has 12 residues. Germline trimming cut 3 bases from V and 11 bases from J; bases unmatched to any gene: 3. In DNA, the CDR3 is TGTGCCAGCAGCGACGGGACAGGGGGGGCTTTCTTT. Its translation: CASSDGTGGAFF. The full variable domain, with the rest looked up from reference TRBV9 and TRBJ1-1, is DSGVTQTPKHLITATGQRVTLRCSPRSGDLSVYWYQQSLDQGLQFLIQYYNGEERAKGNILERFSAQQFPDLHSELNLSSLELGDSALYFCASSDGTGGAFFGQGTRLTVV.

The CDR3 sequence: CASSYTNDRGGNQETQYF. The CDR3 bases are TGTGCCAGCAGTTACACCAACGACAGGGGAGGTAACCAAGAGACCCAGTACTTC. This chain uses TRBV6-2 or TRBV6-3 with TRBJ2-5; 8 bases fit TRBD1. V gave up 2 bases and J gave up 0 bases; unmatched junction bases: 11. Germline V gives CDR1 MNHEY, CDR2 SVGEGT. The CDR3 spans 18 residues.